Presented here are 3 T cell receptor beta chains from one specimen sequenced in a study of blood T cell repertoires in COVID-19. Produced via immunoSEQ multiplex PCR; TCRdb's table is partial and in-frame only. The data show roughly 250,000 clones, with 75% to 90% seen just once and roughly 0.8% held by the top ten. The sample taken for sequencing was peripheral blood. The receptors were sampled from a man younger than 40 with acute or convalescent COVID-19.

The V and J genes are TRBV11-1 and TRBJ1-2; D might be TRBD1 (6 bases). The V end was cut by 3 bases, the J end by 2 bases, with 13 bases between. Germline CDR1 reads SGHAT; CDR2 reads FQDESV (reference sequence). There are 15 residues in the CDR3. CDR3 sequence (DNA): TGTGCCAGCAGCTTTTCTCCCACAGGGAACTATGGCTACACCTTC. It translates to CASSFSPTGNYGYTF.

The chain couples TRBV7-9 to TRBJ2-7, with D possibly TRBD1 on 6 matching bases. This CDR3 is built from 16 residues. V lost 5 bases to trimming and J lost 0 bases, with 17 bases between them. Germline V gives CDR1 SEHNR, CDR2 FQNEAQ (reference sequence). DNA for the CDR3: TGTGCCAGCAGCGGCGGACAGCTAATAATCTCCTACGAGCAGTACTTC. Translated, it gives CASSGGQLIISYEQYF.

The chain recombines TRBV5-5 with TRBJ1-4, with D perhaps matching TRBD1 (5 bases). Trimming removed 0 bases from V and 7 bases from J, with 10 bases in between. Germline CDR1 is SGHKS and CDR2 is YYEKEE (reference sequence). The CDR3 extends over 14 amino acids. CDR3 nucleotide sequence: TGTGCCAGCAGCTTGGAGGGGTCAGGTGAAAAACTGTTTTTT. This encodes CASSLEGSGEKLFF. Looking up the rest from reference TRBV5-5 and TRBJ1-4 gives the full variable domain: DAGVTQSPTHLIKTRGQQVTLRCSPISGHKSVSWYQQVLGQGPQFIFQYYEKEERGRGNFPDRFSARQFPNYSSELNVNALLLGDSALYLCASSLEGSGEKLFFGSGTQLSVL.